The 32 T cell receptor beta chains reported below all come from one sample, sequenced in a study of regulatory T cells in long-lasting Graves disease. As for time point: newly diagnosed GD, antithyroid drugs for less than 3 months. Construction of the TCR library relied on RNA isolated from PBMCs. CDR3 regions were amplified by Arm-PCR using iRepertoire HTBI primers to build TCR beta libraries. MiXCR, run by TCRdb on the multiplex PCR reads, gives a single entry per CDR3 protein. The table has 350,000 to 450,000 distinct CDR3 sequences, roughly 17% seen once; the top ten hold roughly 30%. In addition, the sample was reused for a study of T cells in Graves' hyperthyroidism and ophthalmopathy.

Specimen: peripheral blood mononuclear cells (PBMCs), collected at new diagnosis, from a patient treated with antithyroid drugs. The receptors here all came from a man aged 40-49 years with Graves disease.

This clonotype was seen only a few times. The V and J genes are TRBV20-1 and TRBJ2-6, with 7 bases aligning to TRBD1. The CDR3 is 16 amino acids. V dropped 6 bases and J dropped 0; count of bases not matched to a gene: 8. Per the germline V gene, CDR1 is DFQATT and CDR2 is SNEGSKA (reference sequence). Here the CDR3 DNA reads TGCAGTGCGAGCGGACAGGATTCCTCTGGGGCCAACGTCCTGACTTTC. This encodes CSASGQDSSGANVLTF.

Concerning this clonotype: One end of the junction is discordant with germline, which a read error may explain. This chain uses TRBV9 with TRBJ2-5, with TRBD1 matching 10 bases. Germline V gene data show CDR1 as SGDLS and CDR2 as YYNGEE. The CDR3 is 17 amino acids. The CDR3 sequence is CASSKGQGRQYQGTQYF. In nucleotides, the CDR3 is TGTGCCAGCAGCAAGGGACAGGGGCGACAGTACCAAGGGACCCAGTACTTC.

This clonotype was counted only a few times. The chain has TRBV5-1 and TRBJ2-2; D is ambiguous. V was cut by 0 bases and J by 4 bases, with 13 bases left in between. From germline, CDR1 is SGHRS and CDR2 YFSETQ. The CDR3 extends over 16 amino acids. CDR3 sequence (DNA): TGCGCCAGCAGCTTGGAGGCCGGCCTGGCCACCGGGGAGCTGTTTTTT. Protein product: CASSLEAGLATGELFF.

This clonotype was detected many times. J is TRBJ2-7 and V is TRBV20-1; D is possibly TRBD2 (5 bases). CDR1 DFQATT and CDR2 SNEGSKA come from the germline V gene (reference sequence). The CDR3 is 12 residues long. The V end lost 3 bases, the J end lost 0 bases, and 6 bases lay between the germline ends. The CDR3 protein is CSAREDSYEQYF. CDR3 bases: TGCAGTGCTAGGGAGGACTCCTACGAGCAGTACTTC.

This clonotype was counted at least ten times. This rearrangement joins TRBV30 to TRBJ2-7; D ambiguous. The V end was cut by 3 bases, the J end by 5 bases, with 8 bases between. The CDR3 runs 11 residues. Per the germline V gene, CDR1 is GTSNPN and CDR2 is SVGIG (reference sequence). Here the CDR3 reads CAWRSKDEQYF. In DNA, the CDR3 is TGTGCCTGGAGAAGTAAGGACGAGCAGTACTTC.

CDR3 amino acids: CASSGRDRVVTGELFF. The CDR3 DNA reads as TGTGCCAGCAGCGGAAGGGACAGGGTTGTAACCGGGGAGCTGTTTTTT. The chain joins TRBV7-2 to TRBJ2-2; 9 nucleotides line up with TRBD1. V dropped 5 bases and J dropped 5; count of bases not matched to a gene: 9. This CDR3 region has 16 residues. In germline, CDR1 is SGHTA, CDR2 FQGNSA.

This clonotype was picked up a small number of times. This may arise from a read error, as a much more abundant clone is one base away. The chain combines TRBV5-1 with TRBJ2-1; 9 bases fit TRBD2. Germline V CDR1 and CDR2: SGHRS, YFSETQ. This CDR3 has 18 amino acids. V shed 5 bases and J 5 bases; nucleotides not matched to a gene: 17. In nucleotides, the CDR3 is TGCGCCAGCAGTCCGCGGGGGGGTTCCCTACGTTGGGACAATGAGCAGTTCTTC. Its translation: CASSPRGGSLRWDNEQFF.

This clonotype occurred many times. CDR3 nucleotide sequence: TGTGCCAGCAGGACAGGTCATCAGGGCTACACCTTC. This sequence encodes CASRTGHQGYTF. The chain links TRBV28 to TRBJ1-2; a weak D match, TRBD1 (6 bases). CDR1 is MDHEN, CDR2 SYDVKM, per germline. Trimming took off 6 bases at V and 8 bases at J, with 13 bases between the two ends. The CDR3 spans 12 residues.

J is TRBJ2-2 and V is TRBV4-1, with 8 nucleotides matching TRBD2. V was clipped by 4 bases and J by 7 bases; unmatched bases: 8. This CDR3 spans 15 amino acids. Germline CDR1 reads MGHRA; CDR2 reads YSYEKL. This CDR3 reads CASSPRMRGDGELFF. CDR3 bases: TGCGCCAGCAGCCCCCGCATGCGGGGGGACGGGGAGCTGTTTTTT.

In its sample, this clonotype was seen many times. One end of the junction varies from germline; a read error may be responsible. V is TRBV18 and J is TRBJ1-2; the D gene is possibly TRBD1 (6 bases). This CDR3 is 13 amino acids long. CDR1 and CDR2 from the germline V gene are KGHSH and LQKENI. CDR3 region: CASSPPGGYRYTF. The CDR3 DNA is TGTGCCAGCTCACCTCCCGGGGGCTATCGCTACACCTTC. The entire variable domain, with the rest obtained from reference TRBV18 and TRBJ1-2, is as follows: NAGVMQNPRHLVRRRGQEARLRCSPMKGHSHVYWYRQLPEEGLKFMVYLQKENIIDESGMPKERFSAEFPKEGPSILRIQQVVRGDSAAYFCASSPPGGYRYTFGSGTRLTVV.

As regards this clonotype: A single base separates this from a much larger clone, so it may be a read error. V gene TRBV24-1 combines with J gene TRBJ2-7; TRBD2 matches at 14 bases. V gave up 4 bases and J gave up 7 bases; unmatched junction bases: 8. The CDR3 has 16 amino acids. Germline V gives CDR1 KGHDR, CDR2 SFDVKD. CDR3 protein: CATSDHRTSGGNEQYF. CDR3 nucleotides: TGTGCCACCAGTGACCACCGGACTAGCGGGGGGAATGAGCAGTACTTC.

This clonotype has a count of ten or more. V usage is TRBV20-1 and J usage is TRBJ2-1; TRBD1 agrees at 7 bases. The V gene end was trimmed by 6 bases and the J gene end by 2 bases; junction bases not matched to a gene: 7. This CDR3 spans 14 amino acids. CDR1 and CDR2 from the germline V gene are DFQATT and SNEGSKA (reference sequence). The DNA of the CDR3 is TGCAGTGCCCCTCCGACAGGGCCCTACAATGAGCAGTTCTTC. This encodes CSAPPTGPYNEQFF.

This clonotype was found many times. The CDR3 bases are TGTGCCAGCAGCCAAGATCTGTTCGGGGGATGGGATGAGCAGTTCTTC. This encodes CASSQDLFGGWDEQFF. This chain links TRBV3-1 with TRBJ2-1; D is perhaps TRBD2 (6 bases). This CDR3 region has 16 residues. Germline CDR1 reads LGHDT; CDR2 reads YNNKEL (reference sequence). V lost 0 bases and J 8 bases, leaving 17 bases between the germline ends.

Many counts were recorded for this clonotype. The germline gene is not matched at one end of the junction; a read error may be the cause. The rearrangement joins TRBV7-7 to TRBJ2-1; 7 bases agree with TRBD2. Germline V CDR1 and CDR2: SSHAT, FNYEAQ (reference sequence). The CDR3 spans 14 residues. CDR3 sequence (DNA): TGTGCTAGCAGTATGCGGGGCTCGGGGGGTGAGCAGTTCTTC. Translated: CASSMRGSGGEQFF.

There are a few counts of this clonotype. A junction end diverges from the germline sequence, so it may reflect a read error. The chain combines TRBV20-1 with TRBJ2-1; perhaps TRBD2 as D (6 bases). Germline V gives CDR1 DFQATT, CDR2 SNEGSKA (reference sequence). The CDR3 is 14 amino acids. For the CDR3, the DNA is TGCAGTGCCAGAGAGAGGAACGGGGGCAATGAGCAGTTCTTC. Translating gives CSARERNGGNEQFF.

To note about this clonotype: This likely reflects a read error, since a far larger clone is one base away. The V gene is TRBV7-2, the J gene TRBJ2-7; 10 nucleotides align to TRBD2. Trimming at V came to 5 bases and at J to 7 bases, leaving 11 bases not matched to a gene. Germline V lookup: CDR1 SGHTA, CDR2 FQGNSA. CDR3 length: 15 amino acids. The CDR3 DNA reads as TGTGCCAGCAGCCACGAGCGGGGGGGATATAATGAGCAGTACTTC. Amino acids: CASSHERGGYNEQYF.

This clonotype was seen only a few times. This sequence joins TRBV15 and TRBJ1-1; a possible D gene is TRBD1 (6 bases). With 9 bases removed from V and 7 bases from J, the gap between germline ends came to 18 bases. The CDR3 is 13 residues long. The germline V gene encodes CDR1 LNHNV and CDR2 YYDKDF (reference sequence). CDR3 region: CATKTGGSGEAFF. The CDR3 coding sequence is TGTGCCACTAAAACCGGGGGCTCTGGTGAAGCTTTCTTT.

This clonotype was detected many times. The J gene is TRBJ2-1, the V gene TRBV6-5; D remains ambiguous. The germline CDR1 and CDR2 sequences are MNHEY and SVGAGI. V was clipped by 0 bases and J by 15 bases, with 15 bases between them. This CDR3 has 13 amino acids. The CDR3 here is CASSYSSIQRPFF. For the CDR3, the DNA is TGTGCCAGCAGTTACTCGTCGATACAGCGTCCGTTCTTC.

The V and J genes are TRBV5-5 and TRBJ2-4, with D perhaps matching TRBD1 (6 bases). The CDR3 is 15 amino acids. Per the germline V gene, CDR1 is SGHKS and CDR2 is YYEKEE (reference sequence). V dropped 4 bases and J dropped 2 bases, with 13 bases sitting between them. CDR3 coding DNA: TGTGCCAGCAGCCAAGATTGGGGGCCCAAAAACATTCAGTACTTC. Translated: CASSQDWGPKNIQYF.

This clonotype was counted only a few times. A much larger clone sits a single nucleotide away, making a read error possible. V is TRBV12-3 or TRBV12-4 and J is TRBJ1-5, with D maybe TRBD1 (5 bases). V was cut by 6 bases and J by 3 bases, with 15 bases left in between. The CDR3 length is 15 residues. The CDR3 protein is CASSLTRQYNQPQHF. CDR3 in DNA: TGTGCCAGCAGCCTAACACGACAGTACAATCAGCCCCAGCATTTT.

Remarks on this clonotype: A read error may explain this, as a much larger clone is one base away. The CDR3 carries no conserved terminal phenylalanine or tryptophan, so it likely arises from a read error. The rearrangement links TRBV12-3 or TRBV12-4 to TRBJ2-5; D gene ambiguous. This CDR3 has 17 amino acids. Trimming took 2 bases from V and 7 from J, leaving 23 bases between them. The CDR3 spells CASSLSRSKGWGGTQYY. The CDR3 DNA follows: TGTGCCAGCAGTTTATCCCGGTCTAAGGGTTGGGGTGGGACCCAGTACTAC.

The CDR3 coding sequence is TGTGCCAGCAGCCTAACCGCCTATCCGGGACTAGCGGGGGATACGCAGTATTTT. This codes for CASSLTAYPGLAGDTQYF. V is TRBV7-2 and J is TRBJ2-3, with 13 bases fitting TRBD2. V shed 5 bases and J 6 bases; nucleotides not matched to a gene: 14. The germline V gene encodes CDR1 SGHTA and CDR2 FQGNSA. The CDR3 contains 18 residues.

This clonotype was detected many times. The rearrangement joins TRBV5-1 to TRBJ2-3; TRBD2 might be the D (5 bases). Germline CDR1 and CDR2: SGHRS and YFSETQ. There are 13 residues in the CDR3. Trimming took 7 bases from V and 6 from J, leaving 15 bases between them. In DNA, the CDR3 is TGCGCCAGCCATGCCCCTCCGGGGGATACGCAGTATTTT. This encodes CASHAPPGDTQYF.

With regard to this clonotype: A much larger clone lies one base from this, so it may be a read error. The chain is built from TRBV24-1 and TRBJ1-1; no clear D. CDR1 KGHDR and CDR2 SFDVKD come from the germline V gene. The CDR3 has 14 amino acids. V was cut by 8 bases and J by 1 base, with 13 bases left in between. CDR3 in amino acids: CATKGKGENTEAFF. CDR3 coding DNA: TGTGCCACCAAGGGCAAGGGCGAGAACACTGAAGCTTTCTTT.

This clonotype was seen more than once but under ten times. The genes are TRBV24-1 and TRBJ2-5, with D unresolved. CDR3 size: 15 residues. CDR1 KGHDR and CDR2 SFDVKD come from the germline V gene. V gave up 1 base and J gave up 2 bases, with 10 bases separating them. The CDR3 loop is CATSDFRAGQETQYF. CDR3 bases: TGTGCCACCAGTGATTTTAGGGCCGGGCAAGAGACCCAGTACTTC.

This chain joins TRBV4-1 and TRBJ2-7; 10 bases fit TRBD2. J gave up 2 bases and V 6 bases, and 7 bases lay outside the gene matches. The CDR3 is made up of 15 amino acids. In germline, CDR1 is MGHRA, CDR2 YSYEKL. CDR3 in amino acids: CASRALAGVTYEQYF. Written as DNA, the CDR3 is TGCGCCAGCAGAGCCCTAGCGGGGGTGACCTACGAGCAGTACTTC.

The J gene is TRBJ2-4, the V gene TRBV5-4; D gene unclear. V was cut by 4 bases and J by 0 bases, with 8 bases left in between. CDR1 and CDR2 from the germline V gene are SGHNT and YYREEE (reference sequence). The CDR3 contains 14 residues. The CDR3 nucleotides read TGTGCCAGCAGCGTTTTTGGAGCCAAAAACATTCAGTACTTC. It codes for CASSVFGAKNIQYF.

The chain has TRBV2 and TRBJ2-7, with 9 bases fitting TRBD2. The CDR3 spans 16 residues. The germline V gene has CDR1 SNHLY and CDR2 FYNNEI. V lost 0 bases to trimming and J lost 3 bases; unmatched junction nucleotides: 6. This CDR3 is CASSEALSGSFYEQYF. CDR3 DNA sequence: TGTGCCAGCAGTGAAGCGCTTAGCGGGAGCTTCTACGAGCAGTACTTC.

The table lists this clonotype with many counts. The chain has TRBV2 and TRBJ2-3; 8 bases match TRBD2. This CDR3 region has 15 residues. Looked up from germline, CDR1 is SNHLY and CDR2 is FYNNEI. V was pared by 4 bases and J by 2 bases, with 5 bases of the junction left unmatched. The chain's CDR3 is CASSGPGGDTDTQYF. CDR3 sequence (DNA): TGTGCCAGCAGTGGACCCGGGGGGGACACAGATACGCAGTATTTT.

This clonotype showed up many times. CDR3 amino acids: CSARVEAPYEQYF. CDR3 DNA sequence: TGCAGTGCTAGAGTTGAAGCGCCCTACGAGCAGTACTTC. V gene TRBV20-1 combines with J gene TRBJ2-7; D not certain. Trimming removed 1 base at V and 2 bases at J, with 9 bases between. CDR1 is DFQATT and CDR2 is SNEGSKA in the germline V gene (reference sequence). The CDR3 contains 13 residues.

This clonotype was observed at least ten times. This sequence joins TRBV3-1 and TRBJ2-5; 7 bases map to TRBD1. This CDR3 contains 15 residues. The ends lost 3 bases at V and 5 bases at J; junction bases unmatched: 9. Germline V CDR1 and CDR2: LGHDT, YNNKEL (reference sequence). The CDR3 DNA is TGTGCCAGCAGCCACCGAAGACAGGGTGGGGAGACCCAGTACTTC. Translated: CASSHRRQGGETQYF.

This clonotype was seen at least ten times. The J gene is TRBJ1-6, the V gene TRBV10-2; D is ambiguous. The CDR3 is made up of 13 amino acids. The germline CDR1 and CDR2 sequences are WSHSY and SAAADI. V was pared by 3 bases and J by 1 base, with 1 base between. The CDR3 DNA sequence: TGCGCCAGCAGTGATTCCTATAATTCACCCCTCCACTTT. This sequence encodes CASSDSYNSPLHF.